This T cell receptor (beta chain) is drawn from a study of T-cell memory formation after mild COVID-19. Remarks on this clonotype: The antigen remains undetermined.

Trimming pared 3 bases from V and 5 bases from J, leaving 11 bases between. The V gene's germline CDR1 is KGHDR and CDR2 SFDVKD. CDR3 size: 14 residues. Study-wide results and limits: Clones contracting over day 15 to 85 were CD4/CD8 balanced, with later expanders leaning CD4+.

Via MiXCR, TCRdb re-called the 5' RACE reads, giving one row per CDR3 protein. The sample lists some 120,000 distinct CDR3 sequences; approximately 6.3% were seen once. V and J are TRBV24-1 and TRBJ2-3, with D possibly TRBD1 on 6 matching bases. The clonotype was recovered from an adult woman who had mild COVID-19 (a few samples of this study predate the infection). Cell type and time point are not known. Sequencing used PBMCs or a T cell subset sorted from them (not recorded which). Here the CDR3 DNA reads TGTGCCACCAGTGATCCGTCAGGGGAAGATACGCAGTATTTT. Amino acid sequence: CATSDPSGEDTQYF.